The 4 T cell receptor beta chains below were found in one sample sequenced in a study of cytomegalovirus exposure and HLA in healthy donors. PCR amplification relied on 60 Vbeta primers (plus 13 Jbeta primers). Generated by immunoSEQ multiplex PCR, the TCRdb table keeps only in-frame clones and is missing some. The sample includes approximately 180,000 clones, about 78% of them seen just once. Sequenced input: PBMCs. The receptors come from a woman in her 50s in good health and CMV-seropositive.

The V call is TRBV7-9, the J call TRBJ1-1; D perhaps matches TRBD1 (5 bases). In germline, CDR1 is SEHNR, CDR2 FQNEAQ (reference sequence). The CDR3 loop spans 15 amino acids. Trimming stripped 2 bases from V and 1 base from J, with 11 bases between. In DNA form, the CDR3 reads TGTGCCAGCAGCTTACATGGACAACAGAACACTGAAGCTTTCTTT. Translated, it gives CASSLHGQQNTEAFF.

CDR3 residues: CASSPGANTGELFF. CDR3 nucleotides: TGTGCCAGCAGCCCGGGGGCGAACACCGGGGAGCTGTTTTTT. This sequence joins TRBV5-5 and TRBJ2-2; tentatively, D is TRBD2 (6 bases). The ends were cut back, 4 bases at V and 0 bases at J, with 7 bases in the middle. Germline V CDR1 and CDR2: SGHKS, YYEKEE (reference sequence). CDR3 size: 14 residues.

This rearrangement joins TRBV4-2 to TRBJ1-1; the D gene is possibly TRBD1 (6 bases). Trimming took 7 bases from V and 2 from J, leaving 14 bases between them. Looked up from germline, CDR1 is LGHNA and CDR2 is YNFKEQ. The CDR3 has 14 residues. CDR3 sequence reads: CASTLGGSNTEAFF. CDR3 in DNA: TGTGCCAGCACCCTAGGGGGATCCAACACTGAAGCTTTCTTT.

This clone was seen a single time. CDR3 loop: CASSIGGTRGTDTQYF. The DNA for the CDR3 is TGTGCCAGTAGTATTGGGGGGACCAGAGGCACAGATACGCAGTATTTT. The rearrangement uses TRBV19 and TRBJ2-3, with a tentative D call TRBD2 (6 bases). V lost 3 bases and J lost 1, with 14 bases in between. Germline lookup yields CDR1 LNHDA and CDR2 SQIVND (reference sequence). The CDR3 runs 16 residues.